Listed below are T cell receptor beta chains from one sample, sequenced in a study of graft-versus-host responses after intestinal transplantation. Using immunoSEQ multiplex PCR, the repertoire was profiled, and TCRdb retains in-frame clones only, with some absent. The data contain approximately 90,000 clones, about 87% of them singletons. No antigen has been identified for these receptors. Specimen: unstimulated CD4+ T cells sorted from spleen or lymph node cells, collected before transplant. These receptor sequences come from a human donor who was the organ donor for an intestinal transplant. CDR3s include the opening cysteine and the closing phenylalanine or tryptophan. Fields, in order: D gene, J gene, clone size, V gene, CDR3 DNA, CDR3 protein. A D gene is named only where the DNA matches it firmly. Size is omitted from some rows. Given values are once, few, many or a class for expanded clones.

d_call: -
j_call: TRBJ2-3
clone_size: once
v_call: TRBV20-1
cdr3_nt: TGCAGTGCGAGGATGACGGATACGCAGTATTTT
cdr3_aa: CSARMTDTQYF

d_call: TRBD2
j_call: TRBJ2-7
clone_size: -
v_call: TRBV28
cdr3_nt: TGTGCCAGCAGTTTAGGCTCCGGGGCTAGCGGGAGGTACGAGCAGTACTTC
cdr3_aa: CASSLGSGASGRYEQYF

d_call: -
j_call: TRBJ1-1
clone_size: -
v_call: TRBV10-3
cdr3_nt: TGTGCCATCAGTGAGACCCCAGGGGAGACTGAAGCTTTCTTT
cdr3_aa: CAISETPGETEAFF

d_call: -
j_call: TRBJ2-3
clone_size: -
v_call: TRBV7-2
cdr3_nt: TGTGCCAGCAGCTCGACAGCCCCCACAGATACGCAGTATTTT
cdr3_aa: CASSSTAPTDTQYF

d_call: -
j_call: TRBJ2-5
clone_size: -
v_call: TRBV7-9
cdr3_nt: TGTGCCAGCAGCTTAGAAGCGGCGGTTGGAGAGACCCAGTACTTC
cdr3_aa: CASSLEAAVGETQYF

d_call: TRBD2
j_call: TRBJ2-3
clone_size: -
v_call: TRBV9
cdr3_nt: TGTGCCAGCAGCGCTCTAGCGGGGAACACAGATACGCAGTATTTT
cdr3_aa: CASSALAGNTDTQYF

d_call: -
j_call: TRBJ2-7
clone_size: -
v_call: TRBV30
cdr3_nt: TGTGCCTGGAGTGCCAGGGGATACGAGCAGTACTTC
cdr3_aa: CAWSARGYEQYF

d_call: TRBD1
j_call: TRBJ1-1
clone_size: -
v_call: TRBV2
cdr3_nt: TGTGCCAGCAGGCGACAGGGAGCGGTCACTGAAGCTTTCTTT
cdr3_aa: CASRRQGAVTEAFF

d_call: -
j_call: TRBJ1-1
clone_size: -
v_call: TRBV9
cdr3_nt: TGTGCCAGCAGCGGGGACGTTTGGGGGCAGAGAGCTTTCTTT
cdr3_aa: CASSGDVWGQRAFF

d_call: TRBD1
j_call: TRBJ2-7
clone_size: -
v_call: TRBV11-2
cdr3_nt: TGTGCCAGCGAACAGGGGGCCCACGAGCAGTACTTC
cdr3_aa: CASEQGAHEQYF

d_call: TRBD2
j_call: TRBJ2-3
clone_size: -
v_call: TRBV14
cdr3_nt: TGTGCCAGCAGGGTAGCGGGGTCGGGAACGCAGTATTTT
cdr3_aa: CASRVAGSGTQYF

d_call: TRBD2
j_call: TRBJ2-3
clone_size: -
v_call: TRBV5-5
cdr3_nt: TGTGCCAGCAACACTCGGGCAACTAGCGGACGACCTAGCACAGATACGCAGTATTTT
cdr3_aa: CASNTRATSGRPSTDTQYF

d_call: TRBD1
j_call: TRBJ2-6
clone_size: -
v_call: TRBV14
cdr3_nt: TGTGCCAGCAGCCAAGGCTTGAAGAGGACAGGAGCCTCTGGGGCCAACGTCCTGACTTTC
cdr3_aa: CASSQGLKRTGASGANVLTF

d_call: -
j_call: TRBJ1-1
clone_size: -
v_call: TRBV10-1
cdr3_nt: TGCGCCAGCAGTTGGGAGGATGGGGGGGTCACTGAAGCTTTCTTT
cdr3_aa: CASSWEDGGVTEAFF

d_call: -
j_call: TRBJ1-2
clone_size: -
v_call: TRBV20-1
cdr3_nt: TGCAGTGCTAGAGGATCGCGGTCCCACACCTTC
cdr3_aa: CSARGSRSHTF

d_call: -
j_call: TRBJ2-1
clone_size: -
v_call: TRBV6-5
cdr3_nt: TGTGCCAGCCGGGGACTTTCCTACAATGAGCAGTTCTTC
cdr3_aa: CASRGLSYNEQFF

d_call: TRBD1
j_call: TRBJ2-7
clone_size: -
v_call: TRBV6-6
cdr3_nt: TGTGCCGCAGGGGGCTACTCCTACGAGCAGTACTTC
cdr3_aa: CAAGGYSYEQYF

d_call: -
j_call: TRBJ2-3
clone_size: -
v_call: TRBV19
cdr3_nt: TGTGCCAGTACGGCGGGACCGAACACAGATACGCAGTATTTT
cdr3_aa: CASTAGPNTDTQYF

d_call: TRBD1
j_call: TRBJ1-2
clone_size: -
v_call: TRBV5-6
cdr3_nt: TGTGCCAGCAGCAACACCGGGACAGCCTATGGCTACACCTTC
cdr3_aa: CASSNTGTAYGYTF

d_call: -
j_call: TRBJ2-5
clone_size: few
v_call: TRBV5-1
cdr3_nt: TGCGCCAGCAGCCAGCAAGAGACCCAGTACTTC
cdr3_aa: CASSQQETQYF

d_call: -
j_call: TRBJ2-1
clone_size: -
v_call: TRBV19
cdr3_nt: TGTGCCAGTAGTAGCGGAGGGCTCGATGGCCAAAGCTCCTACAATGAGCAGTTCTTC
cdr3_aa: CASSSGGLDGQSSYNEQFF

d_call: -
j_call: TRBJ1-6
clone_size: -
v_call: TRBV4-1
cdr3_nt: TGCGCCAGCAGCCTGATCATGGGACACTATAATTCACCCCTCCACTTT
cdr3_aa: CASSLIMGHYNSPLHF

d_call: -
j_call: TRBJ1-2
clone_size: -
v_call: TRBV6-5
cdr3_nt: TGTGCCACCGTTGGCCAGGGGAGAGGCTACACCTTC
cdr3_aa: CATVGQGRGYTF

d_call: -
j_call: TRBJ1-1
clone_size: -
v_call: TRBV6-6
cdr3_nt: TGTGCCAGCATGATCGGGGGAGGCACTGAAGCTTTCTTT
cdr3_aa: CASMIGGGTEAFF

d_call: -
j_call: TRBJ2-1
clone_size: -
v_call: TRBV27
cdr3_nt: TGTGCCAGCAGTGCCCTCTCACTAGCACTAGTTCAAAGTGAGCAGTTCTTC
cdr3_aa: CASSALSLALVQSEQFF

d_call: TRBD2
j_call: TRBJ2-1
clone_size: -
v_call: TRBV7-2
cdr3_nt: TGTGCCAGCAGCCGACTAGCGGGAGTAGGCAATGAGCAGTTCTTC
cdr3_aa: CASSRLAGVGNEQFF

d_call: TRBD2
j_call: TRBJ2-7
clone_size: -
v_call: TRBV5-6
cdr3_nt: TGTGCCAGCAGCTTGGGCCAGGGAGGGTACGAGCAGTACTTC
cdr3_aa: CASSLGQGGYEQYF

d_call: -
j_call: TRBJ2-1
clone_size: -
v_call: TRBV19
cdr3_nt: TGTGCCAGTAGTATTATAGTGGGGGGATCACCGCGCTCCTACAATGAGCAGTTCTTC
cdr3_aa: CASSIIVGGSPRSYNEQFF

d_call: TRBD1
j_call: TRBJ2-1
clone_size: -
v_call: TRBV5-4
cdr3_nt: TGTGCCAGCAGCCCATCTCCCCGGGACAGGGACCGTGAGCAGTTCTTC
cdr3_aa: CASSPSPRDRDREQFF

d_call: TRBD2
j_call: TRBJ2-1
clone_size: -
v_call: TRBV29-1
cdr3_nt: TGCAGCGTTCTTAGTCAGAGGCCGGGACTAGCGGGAGGGCCCCTGCCCTACAATGAGCAGTTCTTC
cdr3_aa: CSVLSQRPGLAGGPLPYNEQFF

d_call: -
j_call: TRBJ2-7
clone_size: -
v_call: TRBV5-4
cdr3_nt: TGTGCCAGCAGCTTCAGGCACACTTACGAGCAGTACTTC
cdr3_aa: CASSFRHTYEQYF

d_call: -
j_call: TRBJ1-5
clone_size: -
v_call: TRBV19
cdr3_nt: TGTGCCAGTAGTAGAGGAGGGGGCAATCAGCCCCAGCATTTT
cdr3_aa: CASSRGGGNQPQHF

d_call: TRBD1
j_call: TRBJ1-5
clone_size: -
v_call: TRBV27
cdr3_nt: TGTGCCAGCAGTTCGTGGGGACAGGGGGCAGGGAGCAATCAGCCCCAGCATTTT
cdr3_aa: CASSSWGQGAGSNQPQHF

d_call: TRBD1
j_call: TRBJ2-4
clone_size: -
v_call: TRBV5-8
cdr3_nt: TGTGCCAGCAGCCCGCCCAGGGGGCAATTAGCCAAAAACATTCAGTACTTC
cdr3_aa: CASSPPRGQLAKNIQYF

d_call: -
j_call: TRBJ2-1
clone_size: -
v_call: TRBV28
cdr3_nt: TGTGCCAACCCCACTGCTCCCTCGGACAATGAGCAGTTCTTC
cdr3_aa: CANPTAPSDNEQFF

d_call: TRBD1
j_call: TRBJ1-6
clone_size: few
v_call: TRBV6-5
cdr3_nt: TGTGCCAGCAGCATCTCCGGGACAGGGTATTCACCCCTCCACTTT
cdr3_aa: CASSISGTGYSPLHF

d_call: -
j_call: TRBJ2-3
clone_size: -
v_call: TRBV27
cdr3_nt: TGTGCCAGCAGTCCAACCGTCGGGGTATCAGATACGCAGTATTTT
cdr3_aa: CASSPTVGVSDTQYF

d_call: -
j_call: TRBJ1-5
clone_size: -
v_call: TRBV5-1
cdr3_nt: TGCGCCAGCAGCCCGGGGGATAGCAATCAGCCCCAGCATTTT
cdr3_aa: CASSPGDSNQPQHF

d_call: TRBD2
j_call: TRBJ2-3
clone_size: -
v_call: TRBV5-4
cdr3_nt: TGTGCCAGCAGCACGGGGACTAGCGGAGGGAAAGATACGCAGTATTTT
cdr3_aa: CASSTGTSGGKDTQYF

d_call: -
j_call: TRBJ1-1
clone_size: -
v_call: TRBV5-1
cdr3_nt: TGCGCCAGCCGAGAACAGGGACTGAACACTGAAGCTTTCTTT
cdr3_aa: CASREQGLNTEAFF

d_call: -
j_call: TRBJ2-3
clone_size: -
v_call: TRBV11-3
cdr3_nt: TGTGCCAGCAGCTTAGATCCCGGGACAGATACGCAGTATTTT
cdr3_aa: CASSLDPGTDTQYF

d_call: TRBD1
j_call: TRBJ1-5
clone_size: -
v_call: TRBV19
cdr3_nt: TGTGCCAGTAGTTTGCAGGGGGAACAGCCCCAGCATTTT
cdr3_aa: CASSLQGEQPQHF

d_call: -
j_call: TRBJ2-6
clone_size: -
v_call: TRBV12-5
cdr3_nt: TGTGCTAGTGGTTTGGTAATCGGACAGCCCGGGGCCAACGTCCTGACTTTC
cdr3_aa: CASGLVIGQPGANVLTF

d_call: TRBD1
j_call: TRBJ1-5
clone_size: -
v_call: TRBV28
cdr3_nt: TGTGCCAGCAGTTCGTCCGGGACAGTCTTCTACGGACAGCCCCAGCATTTT
cdr3_aa: CASSSSGTVFYGQPQHF

d_call: TRBD1
j_call: TRBJ1-6
clone_size: once
v_call: TRBV6-1
cdr3_nt: TGTGCCAGCAGTGCCCTGACAGGGGTCTCCTATAATTCACCCCTCCACTTT
cdr3_aa: CASSALTGVSYNSPLHF

d_call: TRBD2
j_call: TRBJ2-1
clone_size: -
v_call: TRBV5-1
cdr3_nt: TGCGCCAGCAGCCTGACGCTAGCGGGGTTGGAGCAGTTCTTC
cdr3_aa: CASSLTLAGLEQFF

d_call: -
j_call: TRBJ2-5
clone_size: -
v_call: TRBV20-1
cdr3_nt: TGCAGTGCTAGAAGCGGGACCCAGTACTTC
cdr3_aa: CSARSGTQYF

d_call: TRBD1
j_call: TRBJ1-1
clone_size: -
v_call: TRBV2
cdr3_nt: TGTGCCAGCAGAGAGGGACAGCGTGCGGGTGAAGCTTTCTTT
cdr3_aa: CASREGQRAGEAFF

d_call: TRBD2
j_call: TRBJ2-1
clone_size: -
v_call: TRBV7-8
cdr3_nt: TGTGCCAGCAGCTTCGGGACTAGCGGGAACGATGAGCAGTTCTTC
cdr3_aa: CASSFGTSGNDEQFF

d_call: TRBD2
j_call: TRBJ2-6
clone_size: -
v_call: TRBV9
cdr3_nt: TGTGCCAGCAGCGCCTTCGGGCGGGAGGGCCGATCTGGGGCCAACGTCCTGACTTTC
cdr3_aa: CASSAFGREGRSGANVLTF

d_call: -
j_call: TRBJ2-1
clone_size: -
v_call: TRBV28
cdr3_nt: TGTGCCAGCAGGCTCCCTAGGCCCTCCTACAATGAGCAGTTCTTC
cdr3_aa: CASRLPRPSYNEQFF

d_call: -
j_call: TRBJ2-7
clone_size: -
v_call: TRBV28
cdr3_nt: TGTGCCAGCAGTTCCCCCGGACAGTCCTACGAGCAGTACTTC
cdr3_aa: CASSSPGQSYEQYF

d_call: -
j_call: TRBJ1-1
clone_size: -
v_call: TRBV5-5
cdr3_nt: TGTGCCAGCAGCTTCCGGGGCACTGAAGCTTTCTTT
cdr3_aa: CASSFRGTEAFF

d_call: TRBD2
j_call: TRBJ2-1
clone_size: -
v_call: TRBV2
cdr3_nt: TGTGCCAGCATTCTCTTGGGTTTGGGACCGGGGGGGCATGAGCAGTTCTTC
cdr3_aa: CASILLGLGPGGHEQFF

d_call: -
j_call: TRBJ2-7
clone_size: -
v_call: TRBV9
cdr3_nt: TGTGCCAGCAGCGTAGAAATCTCGTACGAGCAGTACTTC
cdr3_aa: CASSVEISYEQYF

d_call: -
j_call: TRBJ1-3
clone_size: -
v_call: TRBV2
cdr3_nt: TGTGCCAGCCGACGGGACTCTGGAAACACCATATATTTT
cdr3_aa: CASRRDSGNTIYF

d_call: -
j_call: TRBJ2-7
clone_size: -
v_call: TRBV28
cdr3_nt: TGTGCCAGCAGTTTAATGGGCCTGACAATCTACGAGCAGTACTTC
cdr3_aa: CASSLMGLTIYEQYF

d_call: -
j_call: TRBJ1-5
clone_size: -
v_call: TRBV5-1
cdr3_nt: TGCGCCAGCAGCTTCTCAGGGGCTCAGCCCCAGCATTTT
cdr3_aa: CASSFSGAQPQHF

d_call: -
j_call: TRBJ1-1
clone_size: -
v_call: TRBV2
cdr3_nt: TGTGCCAGCAGGCCCATGGGGAGAGATACCACTGAAGCTTTCTTT
cdr3_aa: CASRPMGRDTTEAFF